A selection of T cell receptor beta chains follows, all from one sample in a study of CD8 T cells in ankylosing spondylitis. TCRdb re-analysed the 5' RACE reads in MiXCR, keeping a single row per CDR3 protein. The sample yields fewer than 650,000 distinct CDR3 sequences, approximately 12% seen once. The sample taken for sequencing was blood, either unsorted or a sorted T cell fraction (not recorded which). These receptors originate from a male donor with ankylosing spondylitis. The CDR3 runs from the conserved cysteine through the conserved F or W. D genes are given only for firm matches. Clone size is not always given. Where it is, it says once, few, many or a class for expanded clones.

D gene	J gene	clone size	V gene	CDR3 DNA	CDR3 protein
-	TRBJ2-5	many	TRBV29-1	TGCAGCGGAGAGGATAACCAAGAGACCCAGTACTTC	CSGEDNQETQYF
TRBD1	TRBJ1-2	-	TRBV20-1	TGCAGTGCTCGACGGACAGGGGGCTCTGGCTACACCTTC	CSARRTGGSGYTF
TRBD1	TRBJ2-1	-	TRBV20-1	TGCAGTGCTGACCGGGACAGGGGGCCGGGGGAGCAGTTCTTC	CSADRDRGPGEQFF
-	TRBJ1-1	few	TRBV30	TGTGCCTGGAAGATGAGCGCGCCGTGGGCTGAAGCTTTCTTT	CAWKMSAPWAEAFF
-	TRBJ2-3	-	TRBV4-2	TGTGCCAGCAGCCAAGATGGGGGATCCCGCACAGATACGCAGTATTTT	CASSQDGGSRTDTQYF
-	TRBJ2-1	-	TRBV19	TGTGCCAGTAAACCGGGACTGCCACGCCAAGTCTACAATGAGCAGTTCTTC	CASKPGLPRQVYNEQFF
-	TRBJ1-5	few	TRBV11-2	TGTGCCAGCAGCTCAGGGGTGGAGCAGCCCCAGCATTTT	CASSSGVEQPQHF
TRBD1	TRBJ2-1	-	TRBV18	TGTGCCAGCTCACCACGTTTGACAGGGGGCGGTGAGCAGTTCTTC	CASSPRLTGGGEQFF
-	TRBJ1-4	few	TRBV29-1	TGCAGCGTCCGGGACCTTCTTAATGAAAAACTGTTTTTT	CSVRDLLNEKLFF
TRBD2	TRBJ2-2	few	TRBV5-1	TGCGCCAGCAAAAAAACGGGGAGGGCGAACACCGGGGAGCTGTTTTTT	CASKKTGRANTGELFF
TRBD1	TRBJ2-2	few	TRBV9	TGTGCCAGCAGGCAGACAGGGGGTGGCGGGGAGCTGTTTTTT	CASRQTGGGGELFF
TRBD1	TRBJ1-5	few	TRBV10-3	TGTGCCATCAGTGGGGACAGGGGTAGCAATCAGCCCCAGCATTTT	CAISGDRGSNQPQHF
TRBD2	TRBJ2-3	-	TRBV30	TGTGCCTGGAGGACTAGCGGGAGAGATACGCAGTATTTT	CAWRTSGRDTQYF
-	TRBJ2-7	-	TRBV27	TGTGCCAGCAGTTGGACGGGTGGAGGCTCCTACGAGCAGTACTTC	CASSWTGGGSYEQYF
-	TRBJ2-1	few	TRBV20-1	TGCGGACTAGGACAGTACAATGAGCAGTTCTTC	CGLGQYNEQFF
TRBD1	TRBJ1-1	-	TRBV5-1	TGCGCCAGCAGCTTCGACAGGGGGCTGGACACTGAAGCTTTCTTT	CASSFDRGLDTEAFF
TRBD1	TRBJ1-5	few	TRBV2	TGTGCCAGCAGTCGGGACAGGGCTAGCAATCAGCCCCAGCATTTT	CASSRDRASNQPQHF
TRBD2	TRBJ2-1	-	TRBV20-1	TGCAGTAACCGGGAGGCCTACAATGAGCAGTTCTTC	CSNREAYNEQFF
-	TRBJ2-2	few	TRBV10-3	TGTGCCATCAGTGGGGGGACGGCAAACACCGGGGAGCTGTTTTTT	CAISGGTANTGELFF
-	TRBJ1-4	-	TRBV6-1	TGTGCCAGCAGTGAAAGGGCCATGGGAAAACTGTTTTTT	CASSERAMGKLFF
TRBD2	TRBJ2-5	-	TRBV6-2/TRBV6-3	TGTGCCAGCAAGCCTAGCGGGTCAGAGACCCAGTACTTC	CASKPSGSETQYF
-	TRBJ1-3	-	TRBV5-1	TGCGCCAGCAGCCGGACGGATCCCCTCTCTGGAAACACCATATATTTT	CASSRTDPLSGNTIYF
TRBD2	TRBJ2-1	-	TRBV7-2	TGTGCCAGCAGCTTCTTAGGTAGCGGGAGGGGTAATGAGCAGTTCTTC	CASSFLGSGRGNEQFF
-	TRBJ2-1	many	TRBV11-2	TGTGCCAGCAGTAAGGGGGTCTCCTACAATGAGCAGTTCTTC	CASSKGVSYNEQFF
-	TRBJ2-7	many	TRBV20-1	TGCAGTGCCGAACTTCTCCTCTACGAGCAGTACTTC	CSAELLLYEQYF